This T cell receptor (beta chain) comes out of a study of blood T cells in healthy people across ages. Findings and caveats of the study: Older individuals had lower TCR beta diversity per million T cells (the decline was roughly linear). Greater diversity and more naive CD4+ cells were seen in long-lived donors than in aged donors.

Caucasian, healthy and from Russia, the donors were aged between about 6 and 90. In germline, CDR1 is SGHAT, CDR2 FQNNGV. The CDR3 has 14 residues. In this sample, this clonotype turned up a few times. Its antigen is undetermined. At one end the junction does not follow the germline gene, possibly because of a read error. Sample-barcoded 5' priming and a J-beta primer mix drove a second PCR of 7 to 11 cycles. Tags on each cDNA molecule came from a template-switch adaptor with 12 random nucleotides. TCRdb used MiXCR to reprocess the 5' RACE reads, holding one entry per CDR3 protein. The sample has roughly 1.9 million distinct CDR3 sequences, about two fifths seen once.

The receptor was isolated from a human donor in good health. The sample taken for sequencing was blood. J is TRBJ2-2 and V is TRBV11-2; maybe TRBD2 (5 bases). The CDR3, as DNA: TGTGCCAGCAACTTAGCGCCGGGAACCGGGGAGCTGTTTTTT. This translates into CASNLAPGTGELFF. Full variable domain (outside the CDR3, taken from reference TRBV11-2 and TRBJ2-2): EAGVAQSPRYKIIEKRQSVAFWCNPISGHATLYWYQQILGQGPKLLIQFQNNGVVDDSQLPKDRFSAERLKGVDSTLKIQPAKLEDSAVYLCASNLAPGTGELFFGEGSRLTVL.